This TCR beta chain comes out of a study of T cell responses to AZD1222 COVID-19 vaccine. General study results and limits: Baseline seropositives among AZD1222 recipients totaled only five or six. The study sampled repertoires only after the peak T cell response.

To note about this clone: Its antigen is unidentified.

V gave up 3 bases and J gave up 6 bases; unmatched junction bases: 8. Germline CDR1 and CDR2: MNHEY and SMNVEV (reference sequence). CDR3 size: 15 residues. The protocol was immunoSEQ multiplex PCR, while the TCRdb copy is restricted to in-frame clones and leaves out a portion. Of more than 150,000 clones in the sample, 90% are singletons; the top ten hold about 1.6%. The receptor was derived from an adult in good health. The rearrangement uses TRBV27 and TRBJ1-5; 7 bases are a match to TRBD1. Sequencing was performed on peripheral blood, taken on day 0 of AZD1222 vaccination. DNA of the CDR3: TGTGCCAGCAGTTTGTCCTACAGGGGAGGTCAGCCCCAGCATTTT. As protein: CASSLSYRGGQPQHF.